The 26 T cell receptor beta chains below all came from one sample that was sequenced in a study of precursors of human CD4 cytotoxic T cells. The bulk UMI libraries came from four sorted CD4+ memory subsets, including IL-7R-high and IL-7R-negative TEMRA. TCRdb reprocessed the reads via MiXCR and lists one record per CDR3 protein. The sample carries a few hundred distinct CDR3 sequences, around 14% recorded once. Sequenced: memory CD4+ T cells from blood (PBMCs). The receptors were sampled from a human donor in good health.

By sample share, this clonotype is large. V is TRBV11-2 and J is TRBJ2-5, with a weak D call TRBD2 (7 bases). The germline CDR1 and CDR2 sequences are SGHAT and FQNNGV. CDR3 length: 16 residues. V dropped 8 bases and J dropped 0 bases, with 19 bases sitting between them. The CDR3 bases are TGTGCCAGCCGCCCTCTCGCGGGGGCGAACCAAGAGACCCAGTACTTC. Translated: CASRPLAGANQETQYF.

By frequency in the sample, this clonotype is large (0.1 to 1%). The chain recombines TRBV27 with TRBJ2-7, with 13 bases identical to TRBD2. The CDR3 runs to 15 residues. Trimming took 4 bases from V and 4 from J; bases not matched to a gene: 4. Per the germline V gene, CDR1 is MNHEY and CDR2 is SMNVEV (reference sequence). The CDR3 coding sequence is TGTGCCAGCAGTTCCCCGACTAGCGGGAGGTACGAGCAGTACTTC. As protein: CASSSPTSGRYEQYF.

This clonotype was seen only a few times. This chain connects TRBV12-3 or TRBV12-4 to TRBJ1-5; 7 positions agree with TRBD1. J gave up 2 bases and V 2 bases, and 0 bases lay outside the gene matches. The CDR3 has 14 residues. This CDR3 reads CASSLTGGNQPQHF. In nucleotides, the CDR3 is TGTGCCAGCAGTTTAACAGGGGGCAATCAGCCCCAGCATTTT.

This clonotype is large within its sample. Because the CDR3's place on the DNA is in doubt, the DNA is left out and the CDR3 is given as listed by TCRdb. V and J are TRBV21-1 and TRBJ2-2; the table calls TRBD1, which could not be checked here. TRBV21-1 is a pseudogene. A total of 16 residues make up the CDR3, ends included. The CDR3 is CASSEDRARSPGSCFF.

This clonotype is hyperexpanded. The chain links TRBV21-1 to TRBJ1-3; TRBD1, the table's D call, lacks a check against the DNA. TRBV21-1 represents a pseudogene. The CDR3 covers 16 residues. DNA for the CDR3: TGTGCCAGCAGCTCGACGGACAGGTACTCTGGAAACACCATATATTTT. This translates into CASSSTDRYSGNTIYF.

This clonotype is termed large (0.1 to 1%). J is TRBJ2-5 and V is TRBV18; a weak D match, TRBD2 (5 bases). Germline CDR1 reads KGHSH; CDR2 reads LQKENI. The CDR3 is made up of 15 amino acids. V lost 2 bases to trimming and J lost 1 base, with 11 bases between them. The DNA of the CDR3 is TGTGCCAGCTCACCAAAGGCCGGGGTCCAAGAGACCCAGTACTTC. Residues: CASSPKAGVQETQYF.

The chain recombines TRBV29-1 with TRBJ1-6; weak D call: TRBD1 (6 bases). The CDR3 has 12 amino acids. V was clipped by 6 bases and J by 8 bases, with 11 bases between them. Germline V gene lookup returns CDR1 SQVTM and CDR2 ANQGSEA. CDR3 loop: CSVGDTDSPLHF. In DNA, the CDR3 is TGCAGCGTGGGGGACACGGATTCACCCCTCCACTTT.

In its sample, this clonotype was seen a few times. The chain recombines TRBV19 with TRBJ2-7; 8 bases map to TRBD1. Germline CDR1 is LNHDA and CDR2 is SQIVND (reference sequence). V lost 5 bases and J lost 3; bases outside the gene matches: 3. The CDR3 is made up of 13 amino acids. This CDR3 is CASSWTGNYEQYF. The CDR3 DNA reads TGTGCCAGTAGTTGGACAGGGAACTACGAGCAGTACTTC.

The V and J genes are TRBV20-1 and TRBJ1-1; D possibly corresponds to TRBD1 (5 bases). This CDR3 is built from 14 residues. The germline V gene has CDR1 DFQATT and CDR2 SNEGSKA (reference sequence). V shed 7 bases and J shed 3 bases, with 18 bases lying between them. CDR3 sequence: CSVRGGDSDTEAFF. CDR3 DNA: TGCAGTGTCAGAGGAGGGGACTCTGACACTGAAGCTTTCTTT.

CDR3: CSVGGGRGFYEQYF. The CDR3 nucleotides are TGCAGCGTTGGTGGCGGGAGAGGATTCTACGAGCAGTACTTC. The chain couples TRBV29-1 to TRBJ2-7; 7 bases are a match to TRBD2. This CDR3 is built from 14 residues. The trim removed 4 bases at V and 3 bases at J, leaving 9 bases unmatched. Germline CDR1 is SQVTM and CDR2 is ANQGSEA.

In its sample, this clonotype is large. CDR3 residues: CASSDRAGKGGEQYF. The CDR3 DNA sequence: TGCGCCAGCAGTGATCGAGCGGGAAAAGGAGGCGAGCAGTACTTC. The gene calls are TRBV10-2 and TRBJ2-7, with 7 positions matching TRBD2. The V segment lost 3 bases and the J segment 6 bases; nucleotides outside the gene matches: 11. The CDR3 consists of 15 residues. Looked up from germline, CDR1 is WSHSY and CDR2 is SAAADI.

This clonotype is large by share. V gene TRBV30 combines with J gene TRBJ2-7, with D perhaps matching TRBD1 or TRBD2 (6 bases each). This CDR3 comprises 14 residues. V lost 0 bases, J lost 0 bases, and 9 bases lay in between. Germline V CDR1 and CDR2: GTSNPN, SVGIG (reference sequence). CDR3 amino acids: CAWSVGGSSYEQYF. CDR3 sequence (DNA): TGTGCCTGGAGTGTAGGGGGGAGCTCCTACGAGCAGTACTTC.

This clonotype is large (0.1 to 1%) by share. This chain uses TRBV11-2 with TRBJ2-3; 9 bases are shared with TRBD2. This CDR3 has 15 amino acids. Germline V CDR1 and CDR2: SGHAT, FQNNGV. The trim removed 4 bases at V and 2 bases at J, leaving 4 bases unmatched. The CDR3 loop reads CASSYASGATDTQYF. The DNA of the CDR3 is TGTGCCAGCAGCTACGCTAGCGGGGCCACAGATACGCAGTATTTT.

This clonotype has more than one count but fewer than ten. The CDR3 reads CASSYGGVGQVISYEQYF. The DNA of the CDR3 is TGTGCCAGCAGTTACGGTGGGGTAGGACAGGTGATTTCCTACGAGCAGTACTTC. This sequence joins TRBV6-6 and TRBJ2-7, with 7 positions matching TRBD1. Germline CDR1 reads MNHNY; CDR2 reads SVGAGI (reference sequence). V trimming: 2 bases; J trimming: 1 base; junction bases outside the gene matches: 14. The CDR3 is 18 residues long.

This clonotype was detected only a few times. V gene TRBV5-1 combines with J gene TRBJ1-4; D not certain. Trimming took 0 bases from V and 8 from J, leaving 14 bases between them. CDR1 SGHRS and CDR2 YFSETQ come from the germline V gene. The CDR3 is 15 residues long. The DNA of the CDR3 is TGCGCCAGCAGCTTGGCGCCGACTGTGGAGGAAAAACTGTTTTTT. This translates into CASSLAPTVEEKLFF.

By sample share, this clonotype is large (0.1 to 1%). The chain has TRBV5-1 and TRBJ2-7; TRBD2 agrees at 10 bases. The ends lost 4 bases at V and 0 bases at J; junction bases unmatched: 1. Germline V gene lookup returns CDR1 SGHRS and CDR2 YFSETQ. This CDR3 has 14 amino acids. The CDR3 sequence: CASSRTSGSYEQYF. CDR3 coding DNA: TGCGCCAGCAGCAGGACTAGCGGCTCCTACGAGCAGTACTTC.

This clonotype was counted a few times. This chain connects TRBV15 to TRBJ1-5; D ambiguous. The CDR3 runs 15 residues. The germline V and J ends were trimmed by 5 bases and 0 bases, with 11 bases remaining between them. In germline, CDR1 is LNHNV, CDR2 YYDKDF (reference sequence). Written as DNA, the CDR3 is TGTGCCACCAGCGACTCTCCTTATAGCAATCAGCCCCAGCATTTT. Translation: CATSDSPYSNQPQHF.

This clonotype is large within its sample. The CDR3 spells CASSSTGEKYNEQFF. For the CDR3, the DNA is TGTGCCAGCAGTTCCACGGGTGAAAAATACAATGAGCAGTTCTTC. The rearrangement uses TRBV6-5 and TRBJ2-1; D remains ambiguous. Trimming took 4 bases from V and 4 from J, leaving 14 bases between them. CDR3 length: 15 residues. Germline V gives CDR1 MNHEY, CDR2 SVGAGI.

Relative to its sample, this clonotype is hyperexpanded. The chain uses TRBV11-2 and TRBJ2-3, with 8 bases fitting TRBD2. CDR1 SGHAT and CDR2 FQNNGV come from the germline V gene. This CDR3 is built from 15 residues. J gave up 0 bases and V 1 base, and 0 bases lay outside the gene matches. The CDR3 region has the DNA TGTGCCAGCAGCTTAGCTAGCGGGAGCACAGATACGCAGTATTTT. It encodes CASSLASGSTDTQYF. Looking up the rest from reference TRBV11-2 and TRBJ2-3 gives the full variable domain: EAGVAQSPRYKIIEKRQSVAFWCNPISGHATLYWYQQILGQGPKLLIQFQNNGVVDDSQLPKDRFSAERLKGVDSTLKIQPAKLEDSAVYLCASSLASGSTDTQYFGPGTRLTVL.

This clonotype has only a few counts. The chain combines TRBV19 with TRBJ2-2, with D possibly TRBD1 on 6 matching bases. Trimming took 6 bases from V and 1 from J, leaving 9 bases between them. This CDR3 contains 14 residues. Germline V gene sequence: CDR1 LNHDA, CDR2 SQIVND (reference sequence). The chain's CDR3 is CASSVTGNTGELFF. In DNA, the CDR3 is TGTGCCAGTAGCGTGACAGGGAACACCGGGGAGCTGTTTTTT.

This clonotype is large (0.1 to 1%) in the sample. The V and J genes are TRBV7-2 and TRBJ2-5; no reliable D call. Germline lookup yields CDR1 SGHTA and CDR2 FQGNSA. Trimming stripped 5 bases from V and 7 bases from J, with 11 bases between. This CDR3 has 12 amino acids. The CDR3 nucleotides read TGTGCCAGCAGCGCTGGGCCTCGGACCCAGTACTTC. Amino acids: CASSAGPRTQYF.

This clonotype has only a few counts. V and J are TRBV5-1 and TRBJ2-1; D may be TRBD2 (5 bases). CDR1 is SGHRS, CDR2 YFSETQ, per germline. The CDR3 has 16 amino acids. V lost 4 bases to trimming and J lost 6 bases, with 20 bases between them. Here the CDR3 reads CASSPQSGRMSNEQFF. The CDR3 DNA reads as TGCGCCAGCAGCCCCCAATCGGGAAGGATGTCCAATGAGCAGTTCTTC.

V and J are TRBV7-2 and TRBJ1-4; TRBD1 is a possible D gene (6 bases). Germline V gene sequence: CDR1 SGHTA, CDR2 FQGNSA. This CDR3 is built from 15 residues. The ends were cut back, 2 bases at V and 4 bases at J, with 11 bases in the middle. This CDR3 reads CASSLYGQLNEKLFF. The CDR3 nucleotides are TGTGCCAGCAGCTTATATGGACAGCTTAATGAAAAACTGTTTTTT.

By sample fraction, this clonotype is hyperexpanded. This sequence joins TRBV6-5 and TRBJ2-7; 7 bases match TRBD2. J lost 3 bases, V lost 8 bases, and 16 bases had no gene match. The CDR3 is 16 residues long. The V gene's germline CDR1 is MNHEY and CDR2 SVGAGI. CDR3 in DNA: TGTGCCAGCCGTGGGGATGTGAAGGCTAGCGGCTACGAGCAGTACTTC. It specifies CASRGDVKASGYEQYF.

V gene TRBV5-1 combines with J gene TRBJ2-7, with 8 bases aligning to TRBD2. Germline values: CDR1 SGHRS, CDR2 YFSETQ. V was clipped by 2 bases and J by 0 bases; unmatched bases: 13. There are 18 residues in the CDR3. CDR3 protein: CASSLVLPRREDSYEQYF. The CDR3 DNA is TGCGCCAGCAGCTTAGTTCTACCGAGGCGGGAGGACTCCTACGAGCAGTACTTC.

This clonotype is large by share. The chain recombines TRBV4-1 with TRBJ2-3; D remains ambiguous. The CDR3 is 12 amino acids. CDR1 is MGHRA and CDR2 is YSYEKL in the germline V gene. V shed 1 base and J shed 6 bases, with 5 bases lying between them. In DNA, the CDR3 is TGCGCCAGCAGCCAAGTTTGGGATACGCAGTATTTT. Its translation is CASSQVWDTQYF.